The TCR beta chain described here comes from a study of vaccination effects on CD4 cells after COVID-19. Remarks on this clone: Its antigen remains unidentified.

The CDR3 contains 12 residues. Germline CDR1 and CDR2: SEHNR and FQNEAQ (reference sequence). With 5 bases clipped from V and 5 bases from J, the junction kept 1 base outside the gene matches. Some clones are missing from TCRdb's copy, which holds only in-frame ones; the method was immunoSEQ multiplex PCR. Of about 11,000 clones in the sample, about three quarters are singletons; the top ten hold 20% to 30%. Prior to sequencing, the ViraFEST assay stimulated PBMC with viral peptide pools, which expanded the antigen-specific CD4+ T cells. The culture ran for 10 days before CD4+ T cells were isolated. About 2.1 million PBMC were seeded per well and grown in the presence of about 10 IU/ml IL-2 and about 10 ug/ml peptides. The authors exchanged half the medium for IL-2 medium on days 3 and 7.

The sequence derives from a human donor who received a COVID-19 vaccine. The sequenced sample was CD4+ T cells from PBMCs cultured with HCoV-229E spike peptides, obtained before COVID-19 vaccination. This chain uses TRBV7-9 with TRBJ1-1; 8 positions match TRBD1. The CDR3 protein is CASSRTGTEAFF. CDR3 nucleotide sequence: TGTGCCAGCAGCCGGACAGGGACTGAAGCTTTCTTT.